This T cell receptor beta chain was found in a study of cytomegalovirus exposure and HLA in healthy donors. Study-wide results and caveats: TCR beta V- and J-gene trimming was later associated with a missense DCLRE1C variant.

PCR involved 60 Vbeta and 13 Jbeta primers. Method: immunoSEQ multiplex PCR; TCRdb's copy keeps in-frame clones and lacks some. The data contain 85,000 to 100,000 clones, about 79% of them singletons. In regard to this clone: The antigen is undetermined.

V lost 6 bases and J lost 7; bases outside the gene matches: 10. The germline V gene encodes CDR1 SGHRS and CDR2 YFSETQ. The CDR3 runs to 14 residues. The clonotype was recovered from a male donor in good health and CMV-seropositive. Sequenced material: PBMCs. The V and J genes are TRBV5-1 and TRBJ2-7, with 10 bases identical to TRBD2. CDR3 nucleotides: TGCGCCAGCACGATCCAGCGGGGGGGCGGTGAGCAGTACTTC. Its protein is CASTIQRGGGEQYF.